This TCR beta chain came from a study of blood T cell repertoires in COVID-19. Study context: Acute and convalescent COVID-19 specimens originated in the United States, Italy and Spain. Nucleic acid was either cDNA or gDNA, and it came from T cells, B-cell-depleted T cells, or PBMCs.

Study processing details: It was from reference gene primer amplification that nucleated cell counts were estimated. The protocol was immunoSEQ multiplex PCR, while the TCRdb copy is restricted to in-frame clones and leaves out a portion. V and J calls and clone size are those listed in that table; D and trimming were worked out from the DNA. The sample records 30,000 to 35,000 clones, around four fifths being singletons. In germline, CDR1 is SGHVS, CDR2 FNYEAQ. Germline trimming cut 2 bases from V and 2 bases from J; bases unmatched to any gene: 15. The CDR3 totals 21 residues. The rearrangement uses TRBV7-6 and TRBJ2-2; TRBD1 matches 12 bases. The sequenced sample was peripheral blood. The receptor was isolated from a man over 45 with acute or convalescent COVID-19. CDR3 sequence reads: CASSLPTPGPGTGGNTGELFF. Written as DNA, the CDR3 is TGTGCCAGCAGCTTACCCACCCCCGGACCCGGGACAGGGGGCAACACCGGGGAGCTGTTTTTT. The variable domain in full, completed from reference TRBV7-6 and TRBJ2-2, reads GAGVSQSPRYKVTKRGQDVALRCDPISGHVSLYWYRQALGQGPEFLTYFNYEAQQDKSGLPNDRFSAERPEGSISTLTIQRTEQRDSAMYRCASSLPTPGPGTGGNTGELFFGEGSRLTVL.